The 7 T cell receptor beta chains below all came from one sample that was sequenced in a study of T cells in Graves' hyperthyroidism and ophthalmopathy. Amplified TCR beta CDR3 regions derived from RNA transcripts. A set of HTBI primers served as the primers for a first-round RT-PCR of the TCR CDR3. TCRdb fed the multiplex PCR reads into MiXCR, producing one record per CDR3 protein. Among some 510,000 distinct CDR3 sequences listed, 20% were seen once. Sequences were obtained from blood. These TCRs come from a man aged 18 to 35 with Graves' hyperthyroidism.

The chain is built from TRBV11-2 and TRBJ2-3, with a possible D match to TRBD2 (6 bases). Trimming removed 5 bases from V and 8 bases from J, with 20 bases in between. Germline V gene lookup returns CDR1 SGHAT and CDR2 FQNNGV. The CDR3 is 15 residues long. For the CDR3, the DNA is TGTGCCAGCAGCACAGTCTGGGGGGAGCGGCCTACGCAGTATTTT. Its translation: CASSTVWGERPTQYF.

This clonotype was seen repeatedly, ten times or more. V and J are TRBV6-5 and TRBJ2-5; D is undetermined. The CDR3 has 12 residues. V lost 1 base and J lost 4, with 4 bases in between. The germline V gene encodes CDR1 MNHEY and CDR2 SVGAGI. The CDR3 DNA reads as TGTGCCAGCAGTTACTATGGAGAGACCCAGTACTTC. This sequence encodes CASSYYGETQYF.

The chain employs TRBV20-1 and TRBJ2-7, with 8 bases identical to TRBD2. V shed 0 bases, J shed 2 bases, and the junction held 12 bases outside the gene matches. This CDR3 contains 17 residues. From germline, CDR1 is DFQATT and CDR2 SNEGSKA (reference sequence). The CDR3 reads CSARDKIGSGTAYEQYF. The DNA of the CDR3 is TGCAGTGCTAGAGATAAGATCGGTAGCGGGACCGCCTACGAGCAGTACTTC.

About this clonotype: A read error is likely, as this CDR3 ends without the conserved phenylalanine or tryptophan. The rearrangement uses TRBV6-1 and TRBJ1-5, with D perhaps TRBD1 (5 bases). The germline V and J ends were trimmed by 2 bases and 3 bases, with 23 bases remaining between them. The CDR3 covers 19 residues. Germline V gene lookup returns CDR1 MNHNS and CDR2 SASEGT. CDR3 sequence: CASSEPPGGVYGANQPQHV. In nucleotides, the CDR3 is TGTGCCAGCAGTGAACCCCCCGGTGGGGTTTATGGGGCCAATCAGCCCCAGCATGTG.

A few counts support this clonotype. The rearrangement joins TRBV7-2 to TRBJ2-5, with a possible D match to TRBD2 (6 bases). Germline V CDR1 and CDR2: SGHTA, FQGNSA. The length of the CDR3 is 15 residues. V was pared by 1 base and J by 5 bases, with 14 bases between. This chain's CDR3 is CASSLVGGVGETQYF. The CDR3 coding sequence is TGTGCCAGCAGCTTAGTCGGGGGAGTGGGGGAGACCCAGTACTTC.

The chain recombines TRBV12-3 or TRBV12-4 with TRBJ2-5; weak D call: TRBD1 (5 bases). CDR3 length: 12 amino acids. V was pared by 7 bases and J by 1 base, with 7 bases between. As DNA, the CDR3 is TGTGCCAGCACCCAGGGCCAAGAGACCCAGTACTTC. Residues: CASTQGQETQYF.

Ten or more counts support this clonotype. The chain joins TRBV27 to TRBJ2-7, with D perhaps given as TRBD1 or TRBD2 (5 bases each). The CDR3 has 13 residues. CDR1 is MNHEY and CDR2 is SMNVEV in the germline V gene (reference sequence). Trimming left V 3 bases short and J 6 bases short, with 12 bases between. In nucleotides, the CDR3 is TGTGCCAGCAGTTTTTCCTCGGGGCTCGAGCAGTACTTC. This encodes CASSFSSGLEQYF.